The 4 T cell receptor beta chains below all came from one sample that was sequenced in a study of T cell responses to AZD1222 COVID-19 vaccine. Measured with immunoSEQ multiplex PCR; TCRdb has only the in-frame clones, and not every one. The sample holds fewer than 110,000 clones, around 83% seen once. Material: peripheral blood, obtained on day 0 of AZD1222 vaccination. The receptor set was obtained from an adult in good health.

Details on this clone: Germline is not matched at one junction end, which may reflect a read error. The V and J genes are TRBV7-7 and TRBJ1-1; the D gene is possibly TRBD1 (6 bases). The CDR3 is 13 residues long. Germline CDR1 SSHAT, CDR2 FNYEAQ (reference sequence). The CDR3 loop is CASSLEGGTEAFF. The CDR3 nucleotides are TGTGCTAGCAGCTTAGAAGGGGGCACTGAAGCTTTCTTT. Full variable domain (outside the CDR3, taken from reference TRBV7-7 and TRBJ1-1): GAGVSQSPRYKVTKRGQDVTLRCDPISSHATLYWYQQALGQGPEFLTYFNYEAQPDKSGLPSDRFSAERPEGSISTLTIQRTEQRDSAMYRCASSLEGGTEAFFGQGTRLTVV.

The genes are TRBV13 and TRBJ1-2; 8 bases fit TRBD1. This CDR3 spans 15 amino acids. Germline V gene sequence: CDR1 PRHDT, CDR2 FYEKMQ (reference sequence). The V and J ends lost 5 bases and 4 bases, in that order; junction bases with no gene match: 9. CDR3 sequence reads: CASSTQTGETYGYTF. CDR3 DNA: TGTGCCAGCAGCACACAGACAGGGGAGACCTATGGCTACACCTTC.

The rearrangement links TRBV9 to TRBJ1-2; D perhaps matches TRBD1 (6 bases). V lost 6 bases and J lost 2, with 17 bases in between. The CDR3 consists of 15 residues. Germline CDR1 reads SGDLS; CDR2 reads YYNGEE. The CDR3 region is CASTLIPGDNYGYTF. The CDR3 DNA reads TGTGCCAGCACCCTAATCCCAGGGGACAACTATGGCTACACCTTC.

The chain joins TRBV7-2 to TRBJ2-4, with 9 bases lining up with TRBD1. This CDR3 spans 15 amino acids. V was pared by 1 base and J by 5 bases, with 3 bases of the junction left unmatched. Germline lookup yields CDR1 SGHTA and CDR2 FQGNSA. The CDR3 region is CASSLDGQGQNIQYF. Here the CDR3 DNA reads TGTGCCAGCAGCTTAGACGGACAGGGGCAAAACATTCAGTACTTC.